This T cell receptor beta chain was identified in a study of blood T cell repertoires in COVID-19 (dated by TCRdb to the early 2020s). Regarding the research as a whole: Collaborator samples came from the United States, Italy and Spain and covered acute and convalescent phases of COVID-19. The repertoires were made available in a free public database intended to serve as a resource for research on the immune response to SARS-CoV-2. A de-identified subject ID, COVID-19 status, age in years and sex were almost always included in the sample metadata. The prospective study material was composed of cDNA or gDNA derived from T cells, B-cell-depleted T cells, or PBMCs. Subjects who had been exposed to COVID-19, were actively infected with it, or had recovered from it provided the deeply sampled blood TCRbeta repertoires that made up the dataset. Where available, HLA class I and class II types were taken from metadata supplied by the sample provider and were not determined by assay-based typing. Samples were obtained from the ongoing ImmuneRACE study (first 160 participants) and from 1,254 subjects provided by 6 global collaborators.

The paper's findings and limits, for the study overall: How much clinical and demographic metadata was included differed by source and by participant, and the metadata was provided uncurated.

The table lists this clone with a few counts. What antigen it recognizes has not been identified. The input lacks base qualities; no much larger clone sits a single base away. TCRbeta CDR3 regions were amplified from genomic DNA using the immunoSEQ Assay, a bias-controlled multiplex PCR. Regarding the original processing steps: Within the assay, amplification of reference gene primers was used to estimate how many nucleated cells each sample contained. To quantify the absolute abundance of each unique TCRbeta CDR3 rearrangement, sequence reads were collapsed and filtered. For each sample, productive Simpson clonality was calculated as the square root of Simpson's diversity index across productive rearrangements. Drawn from immuneACCESS, this table holds only the in-frame rearrangements with V and J called that TCRdb kept. Clones are partly lost; checked studies trace under half to an unresolved V gene and leave the rest unexplained. The D gene and trimming were derived from the DNA, and the V and J assignments and clone size from that table. Across this sample there are about 320,000 clones, with roughly 88% seen only once. In total, the top ten clones hold 1.5% to 2% of the sample.

At one collaborating source in Seattle, patients were enrolled during active infection and were followed longitudinally through the course of disease. Each collaborating institution followed its own protocols to collect whole blood in K2EDTA tubes. For TCRbeta analysis, collaborator samples were shipped as frozen whole blood, as isolated PBMCs, or as DNA extracted from either sample type. The sample taken for sequencing was peripheral blood. The clonotype originates from a woman under 40 with COVID-19, enrolled during active disease.

The DNA is as follows: TGTGCCAGCAGTCTTCAGGGGGCAACTAATGAAAAACTGTTTTTT. Its protein reads: CASSLQGATNEKLFF. The chain is encoded by TRBV28 joined to TRBJ1-4; TRBD1 agrees with 7 junctional bases. The germline V gene supplies CDR1 MDHEN and CDR2 SYDVKM. There are 15 amino acids in the CDR3, from cysteine to phenylalanine inclusive. The entry retains the CDR3 DNA only, 45 bases that are in frame from base 1. V is trimmed back by 5 bases and J by 0 bases, and the junction contains 3 bases that no gene match accounts for.